What follows describes a single T cell receptor beta chain. What antigen it recognizes has not been identified. Per-base quality was not reported, and no clone a single base away is much larger than it. Each collaborating institution followed its own protocols to collect whole blood in K2EDTA tubes. Collaborator samples were shipped for TCRbeta analysis as frozen whole blood, isolated PBMCs, or DNA extracted from either sample type. The record originates from a study of blood T cell repertoires in COVID-19 (dated by TCRdb to 2019 to 2021). Regarding the research as a whole: Samples covering the acute and convalescent phases of COVID-19 were provided by collaborators in the United States, Italy and Spain. The repertoires were made available in a free public database intended to serve as a resource for research on the immune response to SARS-CoV-2. Subjects who had been exposed to COVID-19, were actively infected with it, or had recovered from it provided the deeply sampled blood TCRbeta repertoires that made up the dataset. Sample metadata almost always included a de-identified subject ID, COVID-19 status, age in years and sex. Samples came from the ongoing ImmuneRACE study (first 160 participants) plus 1,254 subjects from 6 global collaborators. Where available, HLA class I and class II types were taken from metadata supplied by the sample provider and were not determined by assay-based typing. The prospective study material was composed of cDNA or gDNA derived from T cells, B-cell-depleted T cells, or PBMCs.

Broader findings and caveats from the paper: The quantity of clinical and demographic metadata differed by source and by participant and was supplied without curation.

V lost 2 bases and J lost 6 bases, and the count of bases not matched to a germline gene is 7. The germline V gene encodes CDR1 SGHDT and CDR2 YYEEEE. Inclusive of the bounding cysteine and phenylalanine, the CDR3 is 16 residues long. Kept here is only the CDR3 DNA, which spans 48 bases and is read in frame from base 1. TCRbeta CDR3 regions were amplified from genomic DNA by means of the immunoSEQ Assay, a bias-controlled multiplex PCR. Turning to the authors' computational methods: The number of nucleated cells in each sample was estimated from the amplification of reference gene primers within the assay. To quantify the absolute abundance of each unique TCRbeta CDR3 rearrangement, sequence reads were collapsed and filtered. Productive Simpson clonality was computed per sample as the square root of Simpson's diversity index over productive rearrangements. What TCRdb holds here is the immuneACCESS table cut down to in-frame rearrangements. Part of the clones is not present; checked against another copy, under half of the missing clones reflect an unresolved V gene, and the others are unexplained. That table is the source of V, J and clone size, and D and trimming were worked out from the DNA. This sample comprises roughly 200,000 clones, about 80% of them detected only once. The ten largest clones represent approximately 6.9% of the sample.

This chain is built from TRBV5-6 and TRBJ2-3; 12 central bases correspond to TRBD1. The specimen sequenced was peripheral blood. The receptor's source is a man between 60 and 75 years old with acute or convalescent COVID-19. The CDR3 loop reads CASSFRDRGPHDTQYF. DNA sequence: TGTGCCAGCAGCTTCAGGGACAGGGGGCCCCATGATACGCAGTATTTT.